Presented here are 13 T cell receptor beta chains from one specimen sequenced in a study of Graves' ophthalmopathy and Graves' hyperthyroidism. For repertoire sequencing, the TCR beta CDR3 regions were amplified from RNA transcripts. HTBI-primed first-round RT-PCR preceded second-round multiplex PCR. MiXCR, applied by TCRdb to the multiplex PCR reads, yields one record per CDR3 protein. In the table there are more than 300,000 distinct CDR3 sequences, 15% to 19% of which are singletons. The sequenced material came from peripheral blood. The receptor source for this set is a woman between 18 and 29 years old with stable Graves' hyperthyroidism.

The chain links TRBV18 to TRBJ2-5; possibly TRBD1 for D (5 bases). The germline V gene has CDR1 KGHSH and CDR2 LQKENI. The CDR3 is 12 residues long. V was pared by 6 bases and J by 3 bases, with 8 bases between. CDR3 DNA: TGTGCCAGCTCGGTGACAGAAGAGACCCAGTACTTC. Translation: CASSVTEETQYF.

The V call is TRBV11-1, the J call TRBJ1-2; weak D call: TRBD1 (5 bases). The CDR3 extends over 14 amino acids. Germline V gives CDR1 SGHAT, CDR2 FQDESV (reference sequence). Trimming cost V 5 bases and J 3 bases, with 13 bases left between them. CDR3 DNA: TGTGCCAGCAGCCTGGGCCGGACATACTATGGCTACACCTTC. Its protein is CASSLGRTYYGYTF.

This clonotype was seen a handful of times. The chain is built from TRBV29-1 and TRBJ2-7, with 9 bases aligning to TRBD1. The germline gives CDR1 SQVTM, CDR2 ANQGSEA. Trimming removed 5 bases from V and 3 bases from J; junction bases left unmatched: 11. The CDR3 is 15 residues long. This CDR3 is CSVRSPWTGDYEQYF. The CDR3 bases are TGCAGCGTTCGCTCGCCTTGGACAGGGGACTACGAGCAGTACTTC.

This clonotype was seen ten or more times. This chain links TRBV12-3 or TRBV12-4 with TRBJ1-5; 9 bases agree with TRBD1. The CDR3 is 14 amino acids. J gave up 6 bases and V 5 bases, and 5 bases lay outside the gene matches. Written as DNA, the CDR3 is TGTGCCAGCAGTCCAGGGACAGGGATTCAGCCCCAGCATTTT. Translated, it gives CASSPGTGIQPQHF.

Only one count was recorded for this clonotype. A much larger clone lies a single base off, so this may be a read error. The chain joins TRBV12-3 or TRBV12-4 to TRBJ2-7; 9 bases are shared with TRBD1. The CDR3 covers 14 residues. The CDR3, as DNA: TGTGCCAGCAGCCGCGGACAGGGGAAGCACGATCAGTACTTC. Residues: CASSRGQGKHDQYF.

This clonotype turned up a few times. The J gene is TRBJ1-5, the V gene TRBV18; TRBD1 might be the D (5 bases). The CDR3 runs to 14 residues. Germline V gene lookup returns CDR1 KGHSH and CDR2 LQKENI. V dropped 6 bases and J dropped 2 bases, with 11 bases sitting between them. CDR3: CASSQGRGNQPQHF. CDR3 DNA: TGTGCCAGCTCCCAGGGAAGAGGCAATCAGCCCCAGCATTTT.

This clonotype has ten or more counts. CDR3 nucleotides: TGTGCCGTGGGGGGCTACGAGCAGTACTTC. It translates to CAVGGYEQYF. The gene calls are TRBV28 and TRBJ2-7; D may be TRBD2 (6 bases). CDR1 is MDHEN, CDR2 SYDVKM, per germline. The ends were cut back, 11 bases at V and 3 bases at J, with 8 bases in the middle. The CDR3 consists of 10 residues.

The chain links TRBV7-3 to TRBJ1-2, with 9 nucleotides matching TRBD1. Germline V gene data show CDR1 as SGHTA and CDR2 as FQGTGA. Germline trimming cut 8 bases from V and 6 bases from J; bases unmatched to any gene: 10. The CDR3 loop spans 14 amino acids. This CDR3 is CASSSGQGIHGYTF. The CDR3 bases are TGTGCCAGCTCTTCGGGACAGGGTATTCATGGCTACACCTTC.

This clonotype was observed at least ten times. The genes are TRBV5-1 and TRBJ1-1; unclear D gene. There are 13 residues in the CDR3. V dropped 6 bases and J dropped 0 bases, with 9 bases sitting between them. Germline CDR1 SGHRS, CDR2 YFSETQ. CDR3 DNA sequence: TGCGCCAGCAATCACGGCTTGAACACTGAAGCTTTCTTT. This codes for CASNHGLNTEAFF. Variable domain in full (rest from reference TRBV5-1 and TRBJ1-1): KAGVTQTPRYLIKTRGQQVTLSCSPISGHRSVSWYQQTPGQGLQFLFEYFSETQRNKGNFPGRFSGRQFSNSRSEMNVSTLELGDSALYLCASNHGLNTEAFFGQGTRLTVV.

The table lists this clonotype with many counts. The chain has TRBV7-2 and TRBJ1-6; weak D call: TRBD1 (5 bases). Trimming stripped 5 bases from V and 7 bases from J, with 15 bases between. Germline values: CDR1 SGHTA, CDR2 FQGNSA. CDR3 length: 15 amino acids. CDR3 sequence reads: CASSITGDVNSPLHF. CDR3 bases: TGTGCCAGCAGCATAACCGGGGACGTCAATTCACCCCTCCACTTT.

This clonotype was counted many times. J is TRBJ2-5 and V is TRBV13; D not resolved. V shed 6 bases and J shed 2 bases, with 10 bases lying between them. Germline V gene sequence: CDR1 PRHDT, CDR2 FYEKMQ (reference sequence). The CDR3 loop spans 13 amino acids. The CDR3 DNA reads as TGTGCCAGCAGTATAGTCGAGCAAGAGACCCAGTACTTC. Translation: CASSIVEQETQYF. The full variable domain, in which reference TRBV13 and TRBJ2-5 provide the parts outside the CDR3, is AAGVIQSPRHLIKEKRETATLKCYPIPRHDTVYWYQQGPGQDPQFLISFYEKMQSDKGSIPDRFSAQQFSDYHSELNMSSLELGDSALYFCASSIVEQETQYFGPGTRLLVL.

This clonotype was picked up many times. The rearrangement joins TRBV7-2 to TRBJ2-2; TRBD2 matches at 7 bases. The ends lost 3 bases at V and 3 bases at J; junction bases unmatched: 1. The V gene's germline CDR1 is SGHTA and CDR2 FQGNSA. CDR3 size: 14 residues. The DNA for the CDR3 is TGTGCCAGCAGCTTCGGGGGGTACACCGGGGAGCTGTTTTTT. It encodes CASSFGGYTGELFF.

This clonotype came up many times. V usage is TRBV27 and J usage is TRBJ1-2; D ambiguous. CDR3 size: 12 residues. Germline CDR1 is MNHEY and CDR2 is SMNVEV (reference sequence). Trimming removed 5 bases at V and 7 bases at J, with 11 bases between. The CDR3 here is CASSNQRGGYTF. DNA of the CDR3: TGTGCCAGCAGTAACCAGCGTGGTGGCTACACCTTC.